These 14 T cell receptor beta chains came from one sample sequenced in a study of shared clonotypes between healthy human individuals. Generated by immunoSEQ multiplex PCR, the TCRdb table keeps only in-frame clones and is missing some. The sample contains about 2,500,000 clones, over 85% of which appear only once. The source material was naive CD4+ T cells sorted from blood. Noted subset: CD45RA+ positively selected. The receptors were sampled from a man between 18 and 29 years old in good health.

CDR3 in amino acids: CASSGTSGRGSEQYF. The CDR3 nucleotides are TGCGCCAGCAGCGGTACTAGCGGGAGGGGTAGCGAGCAGTACTTC. The J gene is TRBJ2-7, the V gene TRBV10-2; 13 bases line up with TRBD2. The CDR3 loop spans 15 amino acids. CDR1 WSHSY and CDR2 SAAADI come from the germline V gene. The V gene end was trimmed by 6 bases and the J gene end by 6 bases; junction bases not matched to a gene: 8.

The J gene is TRBJ2-3, the V gene TRBV6-5; 8 nucleotides agree with TRBD2. Trimming removed 1 base from V and 1 base from J; junction bases left unmatched: 4. CDR1 MNHEY and CDR2 SVGAGI come from the germline V gene. The length of the CDR3 is 16 residues. DNA of the CDR3: TGTGCCAGCAGTTACTTGCCAGCGGGAGGCACAGATACGCAGTATTTT. It specifies CASSYLPAGGTDTQYF.

V and J are TRBV10-3 and TRBJ2-7; 10 positions agree with TRBD1. V shed 7 bases, J shed 2 bases, and the junction held 5 bases outside the gene matches. This CDR3 comprises 14 residues. The germline V gene encodes CDR1 ENHRY and CDR2 SYGVKD. CDR3 sequence: CAINSDRGAYEQYF. CDR3 DNA: TGTGCCATCAACTCGGACAGGGGGGCCTACGAGCAGTACTTC.

The CDR3 protein is CASSLVGGGGDGYTF. CDR3 coding DNA: TGTGCCAGCAGCTTGGTTGGAGGGGGCGGGGATGGCTACACCTTC. The chain combines TRBV5-4 with TRBJ1-2; 7 nucleotides align to TRBD1. This CDR3 comprises 15 residues. V shed 0 bases and J 6 bases; nucleotides not matched to a gene: 8. The germline CDR1 and CDR2 sequences are SGHNT and YYREEE (reference sequence).

The gene calls are TRBV5-4 and TRBJ2-3; TRBD2 agrees at 8 bases. Germline loops: CDR1 SGHNT, CDR2 YYREEE (reference sequence). The CDR3 totals 15 residues. The V segment lost 2 bases and the J segment 2 bases; nucleotides outside the gene matches: 4. Here the CDR3 reads CASSFMRGDTDTQYF. The DNA for the CDR3 is TGTGCCAGCAGCTTTATGCGGGGGGACACAGATACGCAGTATTTT.

CDR3 sequence reads: CASSPPGRGKSTDTQYF. CDR3 bases: TGTGCCAGCTCACCCCCCGGCAGGGGTAAAAGCACAGATACGCAGTATTTT. This chain connects TRBV18 to TRBJ2-3; a weak D match, TRBD1 (6 bases). This CDR3 is 17 amino acids long. CDR1 KGHSH and CDR2 LQKENI come from the germline V gene. V lost 3 bases and J 0 bases, leaving 16 bases between the germline ends.

The V call is TRBV6-5, the J call TRBJ1-5; D ambiguous. Deletions cut 8 bases from V and 3 bases from J, with 8 bases between. This CDR3 has 12 amino acids. Germline values: CDR1 MNHEY, CDR2 SVGAGI. This CDR3 is CASSNANQPQHF. The CDR3 coding sequence is TGTGCCAGCTCGAACGCCAATCAGCCCCAGCATTTT.

This clone was seen once. CDR3 DNA sequence: TGTGCCAGCAGAAAGGCCGGGACAGGGGGGAGGAATGAGCAGTTCTTC. Protein: CASRKAGTGGRNEQFF. The chain links TRBV2 to TRBJ2-1, with 11 bases aligning to TRBD1. This CDR3 has 16 residues. The V segment lost 6 bases and the J segment 7 bases; nucleotides outside the gene matches: 11. Germline CDR1 SNHLY, CDR2 FYNNEI.

This chain uses TRBV7-3 with TRBJ2-2, with D possibly being TRBD1 (6 bases). V lost 6 bases and J 3 bases, leaving 14 bases between the germline ends. The CDR3 is 15 amino acids. Germline values: CDR1 SGHTA, CDR2 FQGTGA. The CDR3 coding sequence is TGTGCCAGCAGTCTGGGACACCGGGACACCGGGGAGCTGTTTTTT. Amino acids: CASSLGHRDTGELFF. Together with reference TRBV7-3 and TRBJ2-2, the CDR3 gives the full variable domain: GAGVSQTPSNKVTEKGKYVELRCDPISGHTALYWYRQSLGQGPEFLIYFQGTGAADDSGLPNDRFFAVRPEGSVSTLKIQRTERGDSAVYLCASSLGHRDTGELFFGEGSRLTVL.

This chain connects TRBV6-6 to TRBJ1-3; D is unresolved. V gave up 4 bases and J gave up 0 bases, with 10 bases separating them. The CDR3 runs to 15 residues. Germline V gene lookup returns CDR1 MNHNY and CDR2 SVGAGI (reference sequence). Written as DNA, the CDR3 is TGTGCCAGCAGTTCTCGGGAGCACTCTGGAAACACCATATATTTT. This gives the protein CASSSREHSGNTIYF.

The V gene is TRBV5-5, the J gene TRBJ1-2, with 10 bases that match TRBD1. The germline gives CDR1 SGHKS, CDR2 YYEKEE (reference sequence). V gave up 6 bases and J gave up 6 bases; unmatched junction bases: 14. The CDR3 totals 16 residues. CDR3 protein: CASTLSGTGVLDGYTF. For the CDR3, the DNA is TGTGCCAGCACCTTATCCGGGACAGGGGTGTTGGATGGCTACACCTTC.

The chain joins TRBV19 to TRBJ1-5; D uncertain. Trimming pared 3 bases from V and 6 bases from J, leaving 15 bases between. This CDR3 has 15 amino acids. The germline V gene has CDR1 LNHDA and CDR2 SQIVND (reference sequence). CDR3 DNA: TGTGCCAGTAGTATCCTTCTTAGGTTGGGTCAGCCCCAGCATTTT. This codes for CASSILLRLGQPQHF.

This chain connects TRBV10-2 to TRBJ1-3, with 7 bases fitting TRBD1. Per the germline V gene, CDR1 is WSHSY and CDR2 is SAAADI. The trim removed 8 bases at V and 0 bases at J, leaving 19 bases unmatched. CDR3 length equals 19 residues. CDR3 DNA sequence: TGCGCCAGCCAATCCCCCGCTTCGGACAGGTATAGCTCTGGAAACACCATATATTTT. Translation: CASQSPASDRYSSGNTIYF.

The V call is TRBV7-9, the J call TRBJ2-1; D may be TRBD1 (5 bases). Germline V CDR1 and CDR2: SEHNR, FQNEAQ (reference sequence). The CDR3 consists of 16 residues. Trimming took off 5 bases at V and 1 base at J, with 15 bases between the two ends. This CDR3 is CASSVRGLGSYNEQFF. Written as DNA, the CDR3 is TGTGCCAGCAGCGTAAGGGGTTTGGGTTCCTACAATGAGCAGTTCTTC.